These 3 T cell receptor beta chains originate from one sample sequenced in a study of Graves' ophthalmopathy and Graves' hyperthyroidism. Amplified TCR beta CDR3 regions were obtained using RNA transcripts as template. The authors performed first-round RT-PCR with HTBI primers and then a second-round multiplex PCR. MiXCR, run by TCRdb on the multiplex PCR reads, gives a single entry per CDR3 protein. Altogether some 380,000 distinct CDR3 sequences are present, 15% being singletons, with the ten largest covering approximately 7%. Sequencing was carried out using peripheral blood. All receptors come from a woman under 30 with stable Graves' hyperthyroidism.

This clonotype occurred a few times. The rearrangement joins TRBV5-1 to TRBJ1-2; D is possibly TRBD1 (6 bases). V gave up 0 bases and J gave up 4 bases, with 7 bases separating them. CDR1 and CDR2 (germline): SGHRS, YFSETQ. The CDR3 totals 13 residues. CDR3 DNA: TGCGCCAGCAGCTTGGCGGACAGCTATGGCTACACCTTC. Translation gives CASSLADSYGYTF.

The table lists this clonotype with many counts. The DNA of the CDR3 is TGTGCCAGCAGCTTAGATACCGGACAGGGTACTTACGAGCAGTACTTC. Its protein product is CASSLDTGQGTYEQYF. V usage is TRBV11-2 and J usage is TRBJ2-7, with TRBD1 matching over 8 bases. Germline loops: CDR1 SGHAT, CDR2 FQNNGV. Trimming took 0 bases from V and 4 from J; bases not matched to a gene: 8. There are 16 residues in the CDR3.

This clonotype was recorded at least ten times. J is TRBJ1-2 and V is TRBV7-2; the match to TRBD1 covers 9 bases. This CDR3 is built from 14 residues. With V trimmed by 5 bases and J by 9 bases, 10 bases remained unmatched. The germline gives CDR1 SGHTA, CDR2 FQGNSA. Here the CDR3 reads CASSPGQGISSYTF. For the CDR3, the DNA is TGTGCCAGCAGCCCGGGACAGGGAATATCAAGCTACACCTTC.